Listed below are T cell receptor beta chains from one sample, sequenced in a study of blood T cell repertoires in COVID-19. The table came from immunoSEQ multiplex PCR; TCRdb's copy has only in-frame clones and leaves some out. The table lists around 340,000 clones, around nine tenths of them singletons. Sequencing was done on a sample of peripheral blood. The receptors stem from a woman in her sixties or seventies with COVID-19, enrolled during active disease. Each CDR3 is given with its conserved first and last residue. Fields, in order: V gene, clone size, J gene, D gene, CDR3 DNA, CDR3 protein. D genes are given only for firm matches. Where a row states a size, it is once, few, many or the class of an expanded clone; other rows omit it.

>TRBV18|once|TRBJ1-2|NA
TGTGCCAGCTCATCGGGTCCACAAACTAACTATGGCTACACCTTC
CASSSGPQTNYGYTF
>TRBV27|NA|TRBJ2-5|TRBD2
TGTGCCAGCAGTTCGCTAGCGGGGGGGAAAGAGACCCAGTACTTC
CASSSLAGGKETQYF
>TRBV10-2|NA|TRBJ2-1|TRBD2
TGCGCCAGCAGTCCGGGACTAGCGGGGGGGCGGGGAACCTACAATGAGCAGTTCTTC
CASSPGLAGGRGTYNEQFF
>TRBV7-8|few|TRBJ2-2|TRBD2
TGTGCCAGCAACCCCCGACTAGCCATAAACACCGGGGAGCTGTTTTTT
CASNPRLAINTGELFF
>TRBV20-1|many|TRBJ2-1|TRBD2
TGCAGTGCTAGTCCTCGCGGGGGACACAATGAGCAGTTCTTC
CSASPRGGHNEQFF
>TRBV19|NA|TRBJ1-2|TRBD1
TGTGCCAGTAGTATGGTCAGGGGACAGGGTACTGGCTACACCTTC
CASSMVRGQGTGYTF
>TRBV27|many|TRBJ2-2|NA
TGTGCCAGCAGTCCCCGAATGACAGCCGGGGAGCTGTTTTTT
CASSPRMTAGELFF
>TRBV11-3|NA|TRBJ2-5|TRBD2
TGTGCCAGCACCAGCGGGGGCCTTCAAGAGACCCAGTACTTC
CASTSGGLQETQYF
>TRBV3-1/TRBV3-2|NA|TRBJ2-1|NA
TGTGCCAGCAGCCTACCCCAAGGGGGGGGCGCTGGTAATGAGCAGTTCTTC
CASSLPQGGGAGNEQFF
>TRBV9|once|TRBJ1-2|NA
TGTGCCAGCAGCTCACAGACAGCCCTCTCTTATGGCTACACCTTC
CASSSQTALSYGYTF
>TRBV11-2|NA|TRBJ2-1|TRBD2
TGTGCCAGCAGACGCACTAGCGGGATCTCCTACAATGAGCAGTTCTTC
CASRRTSGISYNEQFF
>TRBV10-3|NA|TRBJ2-3|NA
TGTGCCATCAGTGAGGGAGCTCGCAGCACAGATACGCAGTATTTT
CAISEGARSTDTQYF
>TRBV13|NA|TRBJ1-1|NA
TGTGCCAGCAGCTTGGACAAGAACACTGAAGCTTTCTTT
CASSLDKNTEAFF
>TRBV9|NA|TRBJ2-3|TRBD2
TGTGCCAGCAGCGTAGCTGGGGGGAGGGCAGATACGCAGTATTTT
CASSVAGGRADTQYF
>TRBV12-3/TRBV12-4|NA|TRBJ2-1|NA
TGTGCCAGCACCCCCGACAGGAACAATGAGCAGTTCTTC
CASTPDRNNEQFF
>TRBV7-6|NA|TRBJ2-2|TRBD1
TGTGCCAGCGCCAAGACGACGGGACAGGGTCGTTTCTCGAACACCGGGGAGCTGTTTTTT
CASAKTTGQGRFSNTGELFF
>TRBV6-1|NA|TRBJ1-2|NA
TGTGCCAGCAGTGACAACGGGGTTCGGGGCTACACCTTC
CASSDNGVRGYTF
>TRBV29-1|NA|TRBJ1-6|NA
TGCAGCGTTCAGGACAGTAATTCACCCCTCCACTTT
CSVQDSNSPLHF
>TRBV9|NA|TRBJ1-2|TRBD1
TGTGCCAGCAGCGTTTTGGCCACAGGGGCAAACTATGGCTACACCTTC
CASSVLATGANYGYTF
>TRBV7-2|few|TRBJ1-3|NA
TGTGCCAGCAGCTCCTCAGGGGTATATGTAGGAAACACCATATATTTT
CASSSSGVYVGNTIYF
>TRBV9|NA|TRBJ1-2|NA
TGTGCCAGCAGCCCCCGGGTAGGGGAGGATGATGGCTACACCTTC
CASSPRVGEDDGYTF
>TRBV6-5|NA|TRBJ2-7|NA
TGTGCCAGCAGTTACTCCCTGGGGCAGATCCCCTACGAGCAGTACTTC
CASSYSLGQIPYEQYF
>TRBV10-3|NA|TRBJ2-5|TRBD2
TGTGCCATCAGACCGACTAGCGGGGAAGAGACCCAGTACTTC
CAIRPTSGEETQYF
>TRBV5-1|once|TRBJ1-1|NA
TGCGCCAGCGCCGCCGAGCGGGTGAACACTGAAGCTTTCTTT
CASAAERVNTEAFF
>TRBV6-2/TRBV6-3|NA|TRBJ1-5|NA
TGTGCCAGCAGTTACCATGGCCCTTCGAGCAATCAGCCCCAGCATTTT
CASSYHGPSSNQPQHF
>TRBV7-8|NA|TRBJ1-2|TRBD1
TGTGCCAGCAGCTTACTAATCGTTGGACAGGGACCTAACTATGGCTACACCTTC
CASSLLIVGQGPNYGYTF
>TRBV6-5|NA|TRBJ1-5|NA
TGTGCCAGCAGTTACTCGCCAGGCAATCAGCCCCAGCATTTT
CASSYSPGNQPQHF
>TRBV27|once|TRBJ2-7|TRBD1
TGTGCCAGCAAGTCCGGGACAGGGTCCTCCTACGAGCAGTACTTC
CASKSGTGSSYEQYF
>TRBV18|once|TRBJ1-4|NA
TGTGCCAGCTCACCCCTTCCAGATAATGAAAAACTGTTTTTT
CASSPLPDNEKLFF
>TRBV7-3|NA|TRBJ2-1|TRBD1
TGTGCCAGCAGCTTAAGACAGGGCCACTACAATGAGCAGTTCTTC
CASSLRQGHYNEQFF
>TRBV9|NA|TRBJ2-3|NA
TGTGCCAGCAGCGTAGCTACGGGGGTCGGGGATACGCAGTATTTT
CASSVATGVGDTQYF
>TRBV6-5|NA|TRBJ2-1|TRBD2
TGTGCCAGCAGTTACTCCCTAGCGGGGGCCAATGAGCAGTTCTTC
CASSYSLAGANEQFF
>TRBV6-6|NA|TRBJ2-1|NA
TGTGCCAGCAGCCGAGCAGGAAATGAGCAGTTCTTC
CASSRAGNEQFF
>TRBV19|once|TRBJ1-6|TRBD1
TGTGCCAGTAGCGCGGACAGGGCGGGACCCCTCCACTTT
CASSADRAGPLHF
>TRBV12-2|once|TRBJ1-3|NA
TGTGCAAGTCGCTCACCCCGGCCCAGGGGGGAAAACACCATATATTTT
CASRSPRPRGENTIYF
>TRBV4-2|NA|TRBJ1-5|NA
TGTGCCAGCAGCCAAGATCCGGGAGGGGGAGGCCAGCCCCAGCATTTT
CASSQDPGGGGQPQHF
>TRBV6-1|NA|TRBJ2-5|NA
TGTGCCAGCAGTGAATCACTAGAGGAGACCCAGTACTTC
CASSESLEETQYF
>TRBV7-6|once|TRBJ2-3|TRBD1
TGTGCCAGCAGCGCCACGGGACAGGGGCCTCCGGATACGCAGTATTTT
CASSATGQGPPDTQYF
>TRBV3-1/TRBV3-2|NA|TRBJ2-7|NA
TGTGCCAGCAGCCACGCCTCCGGGAGCTCCTACGAGCAGTACTTC
CASSHASGSSYEQYF
>TRBV3-1/TRBV3-2|many|TRBJ1-4|TRBD1
TGTGCCAGCAGCCAGAGGACAGGGGCTAATGAAAAACTGTTTTTT
CASSQRTGANEKLFF
>TRBV18|NA|TRBJ2-7|TRBD1
TGTGCCAGCTCACCGCTACGGACAGGGGGCACCTACGAGCAGTACTTC
CASSPLRTGGTYEQYF
>TRBV7-2|NA|TRBJ1-2|TRBD1
TGTGCCAGCAGCCCACAGTTAACGACAGGGGGCAAAGGCTACACCTTC
CASSPQLTTGGKGYTF
>TRBV2|once|TRBJ2-1|NA
TGTGCCAGCAGTCCCCAGCGGAATGAGCAGTTCTTC
CASSPQRNEQFF
>TRBV21-1|once|TRBJ2-5|NA
TGTGCCGGCAGCAAAGCCGGACAGGGGGAGAAGCCTTGTAGAGAGACCCAGTACTTC
CAGSKAGQGEKPCRETQYF
>TRBV10-3|NA|TRBJ2-7|TRBD1
TGTGCCATCGAGGGGACAGGGGGATTAGAGCAGTACTTC
CAIEGTGGLEQYF
>TRBV5-5|once|TRBJ2-2|NA
TGTGCCAGCAGCTTGATTGACAGAGACACCGGGGAGCTGTTTTTT
CASSLIDRDTGELFF
>TRBV19|NA|TRBJ1-4|TRBD1
TGTGCCAGTAGTATTTCCACGGGACAGGGAATAGGAAAACTGTTTTTT
CASSISTGQGIGKLFF
>TRBV4-1|NA|TRBJ1-2|TRBD1
TGCGCCAGCAGCACGCGGACAGGGGGGAGCGGCTACACCTTC
CASSTRTGGSGYTF
>TRBV7-2|few|TRBJ1-5|NA
TGTGCCAGCAGCTTAAGTGTATGGGCAAATCAGCCCCAGCATTTT
CASSLSVWANQPQHF